This TCR beta chain originates from a study of regulatory T cells in long-lasting Graves disease (dated by TCRdb to about 2021). Background for the entire study: Newly diagnosed Graves' disease patients had taken antithyroid drugs for less than 3 months. A total of about 33 samples were covered by TCR sequencing, comprising 13 persistent and some 20 newly diagnosed Graves' disease patients. The study was registered as a clinical trial and conducted in China. This study used TCR sequencing and RNA sequencing of peripheral blood to compare persistent Graves' disease patients against newly diagnosed Graves' disease patients.

Overall results and qualifications from the work: Persistent disease showed preferential use of TRBV28, TRBJ1-2 and TRBJ2-5, whereas newly diagnosed disease favored TRBV20-1 and TRBJ2-1. The small sample size was acknowledged by the authors as a limitation that may reduce accuracy. Compared with newly diagnosed patients, patients with persistent Graves' disease had lower TCR Shannon entropy and fewer highly expanded clones, which suggests clonal expansion. Patients with persistent disease shared more public clonotypes (roughly 2,900) than newly diagnosed patients did (966). The study examined only peripheral blood because the primary lesion, thyroid tissue, could not be accessed. Only the TCR beta chain was sequenced and analyzed.

Library method: multiplex PCR. TCRdb records Illumina HiSeq 4000 as the sequencer. CDR3 regions were amplified by Arm-PCR with iRepertoire HTBI primers to construct TCR beta libraries. Before sequencing, the PCR products went through gel purification. Processing in the source paper ran as follows. A total of around 59 TRBV and under 15 TRBJ segments were identified across samples and were used for gene usage analysis of CDR3 amino acid clonotypes. Filtered high-quality paired reads were merged into contigs using COPE and FqMerger. Contigs were aligned with BLAST to IMGT TRBV, TRBD and TRBJ reference genes, and CDR3 was defined per IMGT. Highly expanded clones were defined as clonotypes with a frequency above 0.1%. Shannon entropy was used to measure repertoire diversity, and the Gini coefficient was used to measure V-J evenness. A clonotype found in more than one individual was treated as public. TCRdb reworked the public reads: Q25 trimming with fastp, MiXCR clone assembly, productive beta chains retained. Each entry is one CDR3 protein sequence, shown with its most common DNA and genes. The V and J calls follow TCRdb's processing rather than the paper's. The table for this sample lists roughly 510,000 distinct CDR3 sequences; about 16% of them were counted only once. The ten largest clones add up to about 12% of the sample.

This clonotype was seen ten or more times. It has no known antigen specificity. Base-call qualities are not available, and no considerably larger clone is one nucleotide away. According to the study, the label for this sample's time point signals: newly diagnosed GD, antithyroid drugs for less than 3 months. RNA was extracted from PBMCs in TRIzol for both TCR sequencing and RNA sequencing. The diagnosis of Graves' disease followed American Thyroid Association guidelines. Patients were recruited from an endocrinology department in Xi'an, China. Each patient gave approximately 10 milliliters of peripheral blood, collected in an EDTA anticoagulant tube. Ficoll Paque Plus density gradient separation was used to isolate PBMCs, and no further T cell sorting was done. An Agilent 2100 Bioanalyzer and agarose gel were used to assess RNA quality, and a NanoDrop 2000 was used to measure RNA concentration. V is pared back by 7 bases and J by 2 bases, with 21 bases lying between the germline termini. Including the terminal cysteine and phenylalanine, the CDR3 comprises 16 residues. Only CDR3 DNA is held: 48 bases, read in frame from base 1. CDR1 and CDR2 are read off the germline V gene (reference sequence) as MNHEY and SMNVEV.

The same data also contributed to another study, on T cells in Graves' hyperthyroidism and ophthalmopathy. That second report states: A patient counted as having stable Graves' hyperthyroidism if no progression to ophthalmopathy occurred over 18 months of follow-up. Hyperthyroidism patients were aged 18 to 65 years and newly diagnosed, with disease duration of less than 2 months. Patients with uncontrolled infections, other autoimmune diseases, pregnancy or lactation were excluded. Clinical symptoms, serum thyroxine and TRAb, thyroid ultrasound, and orbital computed tomography formed the basis for the diagnoses. For the first round of RT-PCR on the TCR CDR3, the HTBI primer set was used together with the Qiagen OneStep RT-PCR kit. Most expanded thyroid clonotypes (frequency above 0.001) were also found in blood, which suggests that blood repertoires may mirror thyroid immune responses. Ophthalmopathy was separated from stable hyperthyroidism by a 13 V-J signature model, with around 90% sensitivity and roughly 81% specificity obtained in cross-validation and 80%/75% obtained in testing. In validation, progression to ophthalmopathy was predicted by the model with about 70% sensitivity and 72% to 85% specificity, a median of approximately 7.1 months before onset. A discovery cohort of approximately 100 patients, 43 with Graves' ophthalmopathy and 57 with stable Graves' hyperthyroidism, was used to find distinguishing TCR V-J signatures. Prospective prediction of ophthalmopathy was tested in an independent validation cohort consisting of some 19 hyperthyroidism patients and more than 15 patients who later progressed to ophthalmopathy. The 90 to 100 discovery patients were randomly divided into training and test sets at a 7:3 ratio. Thyroid tissue and blood T-cell repertoires from six Graves' hyperthyroidism patients were also compared in the study. After sampling, hyperthyroidism patients received methimazole starting at 30 mg daily, and ophthalmopathy patients received high-dose intravenous methylprednisolone. Libraries were constructed in a second round of multiplex PCR, after which size selection and purification were carried out. Sequencing of the libraries was done on an Illumina HiSeq2000 using paired-end 100 bp reads. SOAPnuke was used to process the raw data, removing reads that contained adapters or uncalled bases, had a mean Phred below 15, or lacked an exact match to the constant primer or identifier. High-quality paired reads were merged using COPE v1.2.5, and each unique nucleotide sequence was defined as a clonotype. Clonotypes were aligned to IMGT TRBV, TRBD and TRBJ reference segments using MiTCR v1.1. The analysis was restricted to V-J combinations with a frequency above 0.0001, which together covered just over 99% of the repertoires. The TCS score was defined as the ratio of F50 (clonal expansion) to E x V (chaos), calculated using BLOSUM62-based TCRdist between CDR3 peptides within each V-J. Welch's t-statistics and random forest reduced 500 to 550 V-J features to roughly 13, which were used in a naive Bayes classifier (R e1071). Sample size was not statistically predetermined, and investigators were not blinded to group allocation. The paper describes TCR Vbeta CDR3 sequencing of 130 to 150 peripheral blood samples, made up of 43 ophthalmopathy patients, approximately 73 hyperthyroidism patients and 17 progressor patients.

This sample comprised peripheral blood mononuclear cells (PBMCs), obtained at new diagnosis, from a patient treated with antithyroid drugs. The V and J genes are TRBV27 and TRBJ2-7, with a tentative D call of TRBD1 or TRBD2, each matching 6 bases. The TCR comes from a man in his late teens or twenties with Graves disease. Donor details come from another sample of the same person, matched by shared clones. The base sequence is TGTGCCAGCACCTCCACCGGCGGGAAGGGGGCCTACGAGCAGTACTTC. It encodes CASTSTGGKGAYEQYF.